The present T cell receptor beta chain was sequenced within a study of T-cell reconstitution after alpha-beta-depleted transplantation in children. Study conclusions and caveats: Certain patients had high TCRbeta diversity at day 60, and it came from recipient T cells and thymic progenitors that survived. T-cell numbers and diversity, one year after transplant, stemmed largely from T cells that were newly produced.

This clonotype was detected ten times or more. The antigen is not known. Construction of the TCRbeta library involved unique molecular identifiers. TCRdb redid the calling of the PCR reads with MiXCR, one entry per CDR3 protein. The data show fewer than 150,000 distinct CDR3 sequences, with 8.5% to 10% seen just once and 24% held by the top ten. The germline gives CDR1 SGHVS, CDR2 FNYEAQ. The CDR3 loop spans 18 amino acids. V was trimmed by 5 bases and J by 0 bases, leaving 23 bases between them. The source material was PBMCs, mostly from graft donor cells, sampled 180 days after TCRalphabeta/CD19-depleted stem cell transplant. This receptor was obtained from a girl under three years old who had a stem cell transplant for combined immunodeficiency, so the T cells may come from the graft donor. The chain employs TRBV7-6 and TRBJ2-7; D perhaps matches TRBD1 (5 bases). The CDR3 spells CASSQLGISDMVSYEQYF. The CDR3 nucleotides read TGTGCCAGCAGCCAACTCGGTATATCGGACATGGTCTCCTACGAGCAGTACTTC. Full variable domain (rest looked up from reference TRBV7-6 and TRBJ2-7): GAGVSQSPRYKVTKRGQDVALRCDPISGHVSLYWYRQALGQGPEFLTYFNYEAQQDKSGLPNDRFSAERPEGSISTLTIQRTEQRDSAMYRCASSQLGISDMVSYEQYFGPGTRLTVT.